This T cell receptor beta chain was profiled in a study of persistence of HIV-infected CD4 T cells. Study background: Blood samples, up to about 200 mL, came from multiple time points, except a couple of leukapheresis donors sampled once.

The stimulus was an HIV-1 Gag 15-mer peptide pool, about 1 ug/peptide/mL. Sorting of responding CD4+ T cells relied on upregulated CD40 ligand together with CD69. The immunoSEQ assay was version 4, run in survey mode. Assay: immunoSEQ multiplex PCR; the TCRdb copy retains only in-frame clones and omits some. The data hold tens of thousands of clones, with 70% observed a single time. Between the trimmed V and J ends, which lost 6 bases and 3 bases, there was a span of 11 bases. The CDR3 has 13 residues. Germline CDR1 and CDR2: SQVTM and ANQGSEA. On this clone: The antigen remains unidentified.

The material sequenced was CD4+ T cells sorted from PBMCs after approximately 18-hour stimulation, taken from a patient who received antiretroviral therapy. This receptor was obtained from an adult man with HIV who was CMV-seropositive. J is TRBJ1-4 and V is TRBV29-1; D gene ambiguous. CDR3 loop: CSVAGNANEKLFF. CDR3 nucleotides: TGCAGCGTGGCGGGGAACGCTAATGAAAAACTGTTTTTT. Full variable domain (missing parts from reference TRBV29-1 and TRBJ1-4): SAVISQKPSRDICQRGTSLTIQCQVDSQVTMMFWYRQQPGQSLTLIATANQGSEATYESGFVIDKFPISRPNLTFSTLTVSNMSPEDSSIYLCSVAGNANEKLFFGSGTQLSVL.